The present entry profiles one T cell receptor (beta chain) with its context. Methods used by the authors: Amplification from reference gene primers served as the basis for estimated nucleated cell counts. TCRdb keeps only in-frame clones here, not all; method: immunoSEQ multiplex PCR. V, J and clone size were drawn from that table, and D and trimming were deduced from the DNA. The profile covers about 130,000 clones, with about nine tenths appearing a single time and 11% taken by the ten largest. Enrolled during active infection, Seattle patients were then followed longitudinally. This sample is drawn from a study of blood T cell repertoires in COVID-19. Study overall: Sites in the United States, Italy and Spain provided acute and convalescent COVID-19 samples.

There are 13 residues in the CDR3. Germline CDR1 reads SGHRS; CDR2 reads YFSETQ. Trimming cost V 6 bases and J 1 base, with 7 bases left between them. This clonotype was sampled from a woman in her 70s with COVID-19, enrolled during active disease. Input material: peripheral blood. This sequence joins TRBV5-1 and TRBJ2-2; D gene unclear. The CDR3 here is CASNPQNTGELFF. The CDR3, as DNA: TGCGCCAGCAACCCACAGAACACCGGGGAGCTGTTTTTT.